One and the same sample provided the 22 T cell receptor beta chains below, sequenced in a study of control samples from healthy donors and cancer patients. Method: immunoSEQ multiplex PCR; TCRdb's copy keeps in-frame clones and lacks some. Of about 96,000 clones listed, more than 85% are singletons. The sequencing input was blood. These receptors were taken from a man younger than 35 in good health.

The chain couples TRBV9 to TRBJ2-2; D gene uncertain. This CDR3 has 14 amino acids. Trimming took off 0 bases at V and 4 bases at J, with 7 bases between the two ends. Germline V gene data show CDR1 as SGDLS and CDR2 as YYNGEE. The CDR3 nucleotides read TGTGCCAGCAGCGTAGCCGTTAGCACCGGGGAGCTGTTTTTT. As protein: CASSVAVSTGELFF.

The rearrangement links TRBV19 to TRBJ2-2; D remains ambiguous. This CDR3 comprises 14 residues. V lost 3 bases to trimming and J lost 3 bases, with 8 bases between them. Germline assignment: CDR1 LNHDA and CDR2 SQIVND (reference sequence). CDR3: CASSIKGYTGELFF. The CDR3 nucleotides read TGTGCCAGTAGTATTAAGGGTTACACCGGGGAGCTGTTTTTT.

The chain combines TRBV6-1 with TRBJ1-2; D call uncertain. CDR1 and CDR2 from the germline V gene are MNHNS and SASEGT. The CDR3 runs 14 residues. The V gene lost 1 base and the J gene lost 8 bases, with 14 bases spanning the gap. This chain's CDR3 is CASSEGNSITGYTF. The DNA of the CDR3 is TGTGCCAGCAGTGAAGGGAACAGCATCACGGGCTACACCTTC.

The chain recombines TRBV20-1 with TRBJ1-1; TRBD1 is a possible D gene (6 bases). The CDR3 runs to 12 residues. V lost 3 bases to trimming and J lost 5 bases, with 10 bases between them. Per the germline V gene, CDR1 is DFQATT and CDR2 is SNEGSKA (reference sequence). This chain's CDR3 is CSASLGTTEAFF. CDR3 DNA: TGCAGTGCTAGTTTAGGGACAACTGAAGCTTTCTTT.

DNA of the CDR3: TGTGCCAGTAGCCCTTGGACAAGGGCCACTTATAGCAATCAGCCCCAGCATTTT. Its translation: CASSPWTRATYSNQPQHF. The chain joins TRBV19 to TRBJ1-5; maybe TRBD1 (5 bases). Germline assignment: CDR1 LNHDA and CDR2 SQIVND (reference sequence). V lost 6 bases, J lost 0 bases, and 21 bases lay in between. The CDR3 has 18 residues.

The chain joins TRBV7-9 to TRBJ1-6; 7 bases map to TRBD1. This CDR3 is 15 amino acids long. Looked up from germline, CDR1 is SEHNR and CDR2 is FQNEAQ (reference sequence). Germline trimming cut 6 bases from V and 7 bases from J; bases unmatched to any gene: 9. CDR3 amino acids: CASSPGTVPNSPLHF. The CDR3, as DNA: TGTGCCAGCAGTCCCGGGACAGTTCCCAATTCACCCCTCCACTTT.

The V gene is TRBV7-6, the J gene TRBJ2-7; 9 bases fit TRBD1. Germline values: CDR1 SGHVS, CDR2 FNYEAQ. This CDR3 is 15 amino acids long. The J segment lost 0 bases and the V segment lost 2 bases, leaving 2 bases of the junction unmatched. In nucleotides, the CDR3 is TGTGCCAGCAGCTTAATGGGACAGGGCTCCTACGAGCAGTACTTC. As protein: CASSLMGQGSYEQYF.

The J gene is TRBJ1-1, the V gene TRBV11-2; D ambiguous. The V end lost 5 bases, the J end lost 1 base, and 8 bases lay between the germline ends. Germline V gives CDR1 SGHAT, CDR2 FQNNGV. The CDR3 is made up of 13 amino acids. In DNA form, the CDR3 reads TGTGCCAGCAGCCCCACGGGGAACACTGAAGCTTTCTTT. Protein sequence: CASSPTGNTEAFF.

The J gene is TRBJ1-1, the V gene TRBV18; D may be TRBD1 (5 bases). The CDR3 has 15 amino acids. Between the trimmed V and J ends, which lost 4 bases and 0 bases, there was a span of 12 bases. In germline, CDR1 is KGHSH, CDR2 LQKENI. CDR3 coding DNA: TGTGCCAGCTCACAAGACAGTTATTTGAACACTGAAGCTTTCTTT. Protein sequence: CASSQDSYLNTEAFF.

The chain joins TRBV2 to TRBJ1-2; possible D gene TRBD1, 6 bases. Germline V lookup: CDR1 SNHLY, CDR2 FYNNEI. The CDR3 totals 11 residues. Trimming pared 5 bases from V and 8 bases from J, leaving 9 bases between. The CDR3 DNA follows: TGTGCCAGCAGTCAGGGGAGGGGCTACACCTTC. Protein: CASSQGRGYTF.

The chain links TRBV5-8 to TRBJ1-1, with TRBD1 as a possible D gene (6 bases). Germline V gene data show CDR1 as SGHTS and CDR2 as YDEGEE. The V end lost 6 bases, the J end lost 1 base, and 25 bases lay between the germline ends. There are 18 residues in the CDR3. The CDR3 loop is CASIGQPRTPLSNTEAFF. CDR3 coding DNA: TGTGCCAGCATAGGACAGCCCCGTACCCCTCTATCGAACACTGAAGCTTTCTTT.

J is TRBJ1-1 and V is TRBV6-5, with D hard to call. In germline, CDR1 is MNHEY, CDR2 SVGAGI. The CDR3 is 13 residues long. V shed 8 bases and J shed 1 base, with 11 bases lying between them. CDR3 residues: CASGPSGNTEAFF. The DNA for the CDR3 is TGTGCCAGCGGACCATCGGGGAACACTGAAGCTTTCTTT.

V usage is TRBV6-4 and J usage is TRBJ2-1; possibly TRBD2 for D (5 bases). The V gene lost 5 bases and the J gene lost 10 bases, with 15 bases spanning the gap. This CDR3 spans 13 amino acids. CDR1 and CDR2 from the germline V gene are MRHNA and SNTAGT. The CDR3, as DNA: TGTGCCAGCAGTTCTTCCGGAGGCCAAGAGCAGTTCTTC. This gives the protein CASSSSGGQEQFF.

The chain joins TRBV13 to TRBJ1-4; D is ambiguous. The CDR3 sequence is 12 residues long. Looked up from germline, CDR1 is PRHDT and CDR2 is FYEKMQ (reference sequence). Trimming cost V 4 bases and J 7 bases, with 7 bases left between them. CDR3 in amino acids: CASSSPGEKLFF. The DNA of the CDR3 is TGTGCCAGCAGCTCCCCCGGTGAAAAACTGTTTTTT. Supplemented by reference TRBV13 and TRBJ1-4, the full variable domain reads AAGVIQSPRHLIKEKRETATLKCYPIPRHDTVYWYQQGPGQDPQFLISFYEKMQSDKGSIPDRFSAQQFSDYHSELNMSSLELGDSALYFCASSSPGEKLFFGSGTQLSVL.

The chain employs TRBV7-9 and TRBJ2-3; TRBD1 matches at 8 bases. Losses at the gene ends were 1 base for V and 4 bases for J; bases not matched to a gene: 4. The CDR3 has 15 amino acids. The germline V gene encodes CDR1 SEHNR and CDR2 FQNEAQ (reference sequence). As DNA, the CDR3 is TGTGCCAGCAGCTTAGAAGACAGGGGCCCAGATACGCAGTATTTT. The encoded protein is CASSLEDRGPDTQYF.

The J gene is TRBJ2-2, the V gene TRBV4-1; no firm D call. This CDR3 has 16 residues. The germline gives CDR1 MGHRA, CDR2 YSYEKL. The germline V and J ends were trimmed by 3 bases and 0 bases, with 11 bases remaining between them. CDR3 residues: CASSQDGPPNTGELFF. As DNA, the CDR3 is TGCGCCAGCAGCCAGGACGGGCCCCCGAACACCGGGGAGCTGTTTTTT.

The CDR3 DNA reads as TGCGCCAGCAGCCCCACCGGGCCGAACACTGAAGCTTTCTTT. Its protein product is CASSPTGPNTEAFF. The chain recombines TRBV4-1 with TRBJ1-1; no clear D. The germline gives CDR1 MGHRA, CDR2 YSYEKL. V was trimmed by 4 bases and J by 1 base, leaving 10 bases between them. The CDR3 has 14 amino acids.

V and J are TRBV7-9 and TRBJ1-2, with D perhaps TRBD1 (5 bases). The germline gives CDR1 SEHNR, CDR2 FQNEAQ (reference sequence). Trimming stripped 6 bases from V and 5 bases from J, with 13 bases between. The CDR3 runs 13 residues. CDR3 bases: TGTGCCAGCAGTGGGACCCGGCGATATGGCTACACCTTC. It specifies CASSGTRRYGYTF.

The chain is built from TRBV6-5 and TRBJ1-2; D is perhaps TRBD1 (5 bases). Trimming took 2 bases from V and 4 from J, leaving 8 bases between them. Germline values: CDR1 MNHEY, CDR2 SVGAGI. There are 13 residues in the CDR3. The CDR3 region has the DNA TGTGCCAGCAGTTACCAGGGTTCCTATGGCTACACCTTC. Its protein product is CASSYQGSYGYTF.

The chain joins TRBV6-2 or TRBV6-3 to TRBJ1-5, with a possible D match to TRBD1 (6 bases). Germline lookup yields CDR1 MNHEY and CDR2 SVGEGT. V dropped 3 bases and J dropped 0 bases, with 21 bases sitting between them. This CDR3 comprises 19 residues. The CDR3 region has the DNA TGTGCCAGCAGTTATTATGTAGGACGGGGGCTTTATAGCAATCAGCCCCAGCATTTT. It codes for CASSYYVGRGLYSNQPQHF.

A word on this clone: The same CDR3 arises from other DNA sequences in this sample as well. This chain joins TRBV5-1 and TRBJ1-1, with 7 bases aligning to TRBD1. CDR1 is SGHRS and CDR2 is YFSETQ in the germline V gene. This CDR3 region has 15 residues. The junction had 4 bases not matched to a gene; V was cut back by 2 bases and J by 0 bases. CDR3 in amino acids: CASSLWTGLNTEAFF. The DNA for the CDR3 is TGCGCCAGCAGCTTATGGACAGGATTGAACACTGAAGCTTTCTTT.

The rearrangement joins TRBV3-1 (or the pseudogene TRBV3-2) to TRBJ2-5; D not resolved. The CDR3 is made up of 15 amino acids. V lost 3 bases and J lost 1, with 12 bases in between. Germline loops: CDR1 LGHDT, CDR2 YNNKEL (reference sequence). CDR3 bases: TGTGCCAGCAGCCATATCAGTTTCGGCCAAGAGACCCAGTACTTC. Protein: CASSHISFGQETQYF.